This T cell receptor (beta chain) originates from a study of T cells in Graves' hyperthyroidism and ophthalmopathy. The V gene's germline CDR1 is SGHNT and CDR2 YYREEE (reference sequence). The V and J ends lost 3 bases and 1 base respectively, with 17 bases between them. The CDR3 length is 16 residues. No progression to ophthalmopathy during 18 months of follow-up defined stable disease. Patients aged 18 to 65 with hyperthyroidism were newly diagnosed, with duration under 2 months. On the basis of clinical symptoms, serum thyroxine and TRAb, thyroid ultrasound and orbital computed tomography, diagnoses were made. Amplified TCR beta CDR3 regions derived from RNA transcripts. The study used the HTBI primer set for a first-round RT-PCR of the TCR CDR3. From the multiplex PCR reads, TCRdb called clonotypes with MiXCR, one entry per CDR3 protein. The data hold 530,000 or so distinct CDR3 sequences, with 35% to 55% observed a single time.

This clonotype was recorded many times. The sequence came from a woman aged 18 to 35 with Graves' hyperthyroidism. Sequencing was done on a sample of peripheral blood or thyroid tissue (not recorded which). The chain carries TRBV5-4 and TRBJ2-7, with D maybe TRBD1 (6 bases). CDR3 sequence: CASSSRRTATSYEQYF. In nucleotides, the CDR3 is TGTGCCAGCAGCTCGAGGAGGACAGCCACTTCCTACGAGCAGTACTTC.